Sequencing of this T cell receptor (beta chain) was carried out in a study of cytomegalovirus exposure and HLA in healthy donors. Study-level points and caveats: Through in vitro validation, three CMV-associated chains were shown to be specific for CMV antigens. In the 120 validation repertoires, approximately 94% of cluster scores exceeded 0, per a later analysis. Cytomegalovirus-associated status was assigned to about 180 TCR beta chains.

About this clone: The antigen is undetermined.

This table comes from immunoSEQ multiplex PCR, and its TCRdb copy is limited to in-frame clones, with some not included. The table shows more than 250,000 clones, with 86% occurring only once. The CDR3 spans 14 residues. Trimming removed 4 bases at V and 0 bases at J, with 6 bases between. The germline CDR1 and CDR2 sequences are MGHDK and SYGVNS. The material sequenced was PBMCs. This TCR was recovered from a woman aged 18-29 years in good health and CMV-seronegative. This chain connects TRBV25-1 to TRBJ1-4; D call uncertain. The CDR3 protein is CASSGRATNEKLFF. CDR3 sequence (DNA): TGTGCCAGCAGTGGTAGAGCAACTAATGAAAAACTGTTTTTT.